A selection of T cell receptor beta chains follows, all from one sample in a study of neoadjuvant anti-PD-1 for oral cavity cancer. Clones were sequenced by immunoSEQ multiplex PCR, and TCRdb holds only the in-frame ones, with some missing. In the table there are about 9,900 clones, around 66% of which are singletons. The starting material was PBMCs, obtained after nivolumab (anti-PD-1) treatment. The source is a person between 35 and 79 years old with oral cavity squamous cell carcinoma. Both conserved end residues are part of each CDR3. A D gene is named only where the DNA matches it firmly. Rows may omit the clone size; those that give it use once, few, many or a size class.

CDR3aa: CASRGGGYNEQFF; CDR3nt: TGTGCCAGCAGAGGGGGAGGCTACAATGAGCAGTTCTTC; v_gene: TRBV6-1; abundance: -; d_gene: -; j_gene: TRBJ2-1
CDR3aa: CASIPGLTLATEAFF; CDR3nt: TGTGCCAGCATCCCGGGTCTCACCTTGGCCACTGAAGCTTTCTTT; v_gene: TRBV2; abundance: -; d_gene: -; j_gene: TRBJ1-1
CDR3aa: CASSWGQGARGYTF; CDR3nt: TGTGCCAGCAGTTGGGGACAGGGGGCGCGTGGCTACACCTTC; v_gene: TRBV27; abundance: -; d_gene: TRBD1; j_gene: TRBJ1-2
CDR3aa: CASSLPSLGTQYF; CDR3nt: TGTGCCAGCAGCTTACCCTCTCTAGGTACGCAGTATTTT; v_gene: TRBV13; abundance: -; d_gene: -; j_gene: TRBJ2-3
CDR3aa: CSVQCSIQSRANVLTF; CDR3nt: TGCAGCGTTCAGTGCAGCATACAAAGTCGGGCCAACGTCCTGACTTTC; v_gene: TRBV29-1; abundance: -; d_gene: -; j_gene: TRBJ2-6
CDR3aa: CASSTGELNTEAFF; CDR3nt: TGTGCCAGCTCAACAGGGGAATTGAACACTGAAGCTTTCTTT; v_gene: TRBV2; abundance: -; d_gene: TRBD1; j_gene: TRBJ1-1
CDR3aa: CASRVLAGYNEQFF; CDR3nt: TGTGCCAGCAGAGTCCTAGCGGGGTACAATGAGCAGTTCTTC; v_gene: TRBV6-4; abundance: -; d_gene: TRBD2; j_gene: TRBJ2-1
CDR3aa: CASRRQSNQPQHF; CDR3nt: TGTGCCAGCAGGAGACAGAGCAATCAGCCCCAGCATTTT; v_gene: TRBV6-1; abundance: -; d_gene: -; j_gene: TRBJ1-5
CDR3aa: CASSRHRAGAETQYF; CDR3nt: TGTGCCAGCAGCCGACACCGGGCCGGTGCGGAGACCCAGTACTTC; v_gene: TRBV6-6; abundance: few; d_gene: -; j_gene: TRBJ2-5
CDR3aa: CASSKTLEQFF; CDR3nt: TGTGCCAGCAGCAAGACACTTGAGCAGTTCTTC; v_gene: TRBV5-5; abundance: -; d_gene: -; j_gene: TRBJ2-1
CDR3aa: CATSSRLAGGADTQYF; CDR3nt: TGTGCCACCAGCTCTCGACTAGCGGGGGGTGCAGATACGCAGTATTTT; v_gene: TRBV15; abundance: -; d_gene: TRBD2; j_gene: TRBJ2-3
CDR3aa: CASSSGTGNTEAFF; CDR3nt: TGTGCCAGCAGCAGCGGGACAGGGAACACTGAAGCTTTCTTT; v_gene: TRBV5-6; abundance: -; d_gene: TRBD1; j_gene: TRBJ1-1
CDR3aa: CASSLGLPADTQYF; CDR3nt: TGTGCCAGCAGTTTGGGGCTGCCGGCAGATACGCAGTATTTT; v_gene: TRBV27; abundance: -; d_gene: -; j_gene: TRBJ2-3
CDR3aa: CASSQGGQGARTEAFF; CDR3nt: TGTGCCAGCAGCCAGGGGGGGCAGGGGGCCCGCACTGAAGCTTTCTTT; v_gene: TRBV5-4; abundance: -; d_gene: TRBD1; j_gene: TRBJ1-1
CDR3aa: CASSLNRRGVTNTGELFF; CDR3nt: TGTGCCAGCAGCTTAAATCGGCGGGGGGTAACGAACACCGGGGAGCTGTTTTTT; v_gene: TRBV7-6; abundance: -; d_gene: TRBD2; j_gene: TRBJ2-2
CDR3aa: CSVADSSGANVLTF; CDR3nt: TGCAGCGTTGCGGACAGCTCTGGGGCCAACGTCCTGACTTTC; v_gene: TRBV29-1; abundance: -; d_gene: -; j_gene: TRBJ2-6
CDR3aa: CAWSVRVSNYGYTF; CDR3nt: TGTGCCTGGAGTGTAAGGGTCAGTAACTATGGCTACACCTTC; v_gene: TRBV30; abundance: -; d_gene: -; j_gene: TRBJ1-2
CDR3aa: CASSFRRENEAFF; CDR3nt: TGCGCCAGCAGCTTCCGGCGGGAGAATGAAGCTTTCTTT; v_gene: TRBV5-1; abundance: few; d_gene: -; j_gene: TRBJ1-1
CDR3aa: CASSQRSTSGAYNEQFF; CDR3nt: TGTGCCAGCAGCCAACGAAGTACTAGCGGGGCATACAATGAGCAGTTCTTC; v_gene: TRBV4-2; abundance: few; d_gene: TRBD2; j_gene: TRBJ2-1
CDR3aa: CASSLGQPEAFF; CDR3nt: TGTGCCAGCAGTCTGGGACAGCCTGAAGCTTTCTTT; v_gene: TRBV28; abundance: -; d_gene: TRBD1; j_gene: TRBJ1-1
CDR3aa: CASRRDRATVEQYF; CDR3nt: TGTGCCAGCAGACGGGACAGGGCAACGGTCGAGCAGTACTTC; v_gene: TRBV6-5; abundance: -; d_gene: TRBD1; j_gene: TRBJ2-7
CDR3aa: CASSLEAASVYEQYF; CDR3nt: TGTGCCAGCAGTTTGGAGGCCGCTAGCGTCTACGAGCAGTACTTC; v_gene: TRBV27; abundance: -; d_gene: -; j_gene: TRBJ2-7
CDR3aa: CASSIISAETQYF; CDR3nt: TGTGCCAGCAGCATAATAAGTGCGGAGACCCAGTACTTC; v_gene: TRBV11-2; abundance: -; d_gene: -; j_gene: TRBJ2-5
CDR3aa: CASTLGHNTEAFF; CDR3nt: TGTGCCAGCACTCTGGGGCACAACACTGAAGCTTTCTTT; v_gene: TRBV7-8; abundance: -; d_gene: -; j_gene: TRBJ1-1
CDR3aa: CASSPTRDYGYTF; CDR3nt: TGTGCCAGCAGCCCGACAAGAGACTATGGCTACACCTTC; v_gene: TRBV6-5; abundance: -; d_gene: -; j_gene: TRBJ1-2
CDR3aa: CASSLGLNEKLFF; CDR3nt: TGTGCCAGCAGCTTGGGACTTAATGAAAAACTGTTTTTT; v_gene: TRBV11-2; abundance: -; d_gene: -; j_gene: TRBJ1-4
CDR3aa: CASSFDRGWNGYTF; CDR3nt: TGTGCCAGCAGCTTTGACAGGGGGTGGAATGGCTACACCTTC; v_gene: TRBV7-8; abundance: -; d_gene: TRBD1; j_gene: TRBJ1-2
CDR3aa: CATSTWDSSGQPQHF; CDR3nt: TGTGCCACCAGCACTTGGGACAGCTCAGGGCAGCCCCAGCATTTT; v_gene: TRBV15; abundance: -; d_gene: TRBD1; j_gene: TRBJ1-5
CDR3aa: CASNGGYGTGELFF; CDR3nt: TGTGCCAGCAATGGAGGGTACGGCACCGGGGAGCTGTTTTTT; v_gene: TRBV7-7; abundance: few; d_gene: -; j_gene: TRBJ2-2
CDR3aa: CASSFGRYYGYTF; CDR3nt: TGTGCCAGCAGTTTTGGGAGGTACTATGGCTACACCTTC; v_gene: TRBV28; abundance: few; d_gene: -; j_gene: TRBJ1-2
CDR3aa: CASSVDGPTGGGEQYF; CDR3nt: TGTGCCAGCAGCGTGGACGGGCCGACGGGTGGAGGCGAGCAGTACTTC; v_gene: TRBV5-6; abundance: -; d_gene: -; j_gene: TRBJ2-7